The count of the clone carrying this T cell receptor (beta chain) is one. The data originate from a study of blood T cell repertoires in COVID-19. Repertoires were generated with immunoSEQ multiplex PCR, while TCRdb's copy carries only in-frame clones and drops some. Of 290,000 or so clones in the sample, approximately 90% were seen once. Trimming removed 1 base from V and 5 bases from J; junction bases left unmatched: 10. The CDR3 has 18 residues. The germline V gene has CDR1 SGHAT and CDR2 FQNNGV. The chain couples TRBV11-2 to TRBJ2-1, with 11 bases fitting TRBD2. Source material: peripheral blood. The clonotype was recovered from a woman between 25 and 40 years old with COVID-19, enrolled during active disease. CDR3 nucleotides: TGTGCCAGCAGCTTAGGGGGGGTCGTAGCGGGAGGGAACAATGAGCAGTTCTTC. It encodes CASSLGGVVAGGNNEQFF. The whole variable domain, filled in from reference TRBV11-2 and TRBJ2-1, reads EAGVAQSPRYKIIEKRQSVAFWCNPISGHATLYWYQQILGQGPKLLIQFQNNGVVDDSQLPKDRFSAERLKGVDSTLKIQPAKLEDSAVYLCASSLGGVVAGGNNEQFFGPGTRLTVL.